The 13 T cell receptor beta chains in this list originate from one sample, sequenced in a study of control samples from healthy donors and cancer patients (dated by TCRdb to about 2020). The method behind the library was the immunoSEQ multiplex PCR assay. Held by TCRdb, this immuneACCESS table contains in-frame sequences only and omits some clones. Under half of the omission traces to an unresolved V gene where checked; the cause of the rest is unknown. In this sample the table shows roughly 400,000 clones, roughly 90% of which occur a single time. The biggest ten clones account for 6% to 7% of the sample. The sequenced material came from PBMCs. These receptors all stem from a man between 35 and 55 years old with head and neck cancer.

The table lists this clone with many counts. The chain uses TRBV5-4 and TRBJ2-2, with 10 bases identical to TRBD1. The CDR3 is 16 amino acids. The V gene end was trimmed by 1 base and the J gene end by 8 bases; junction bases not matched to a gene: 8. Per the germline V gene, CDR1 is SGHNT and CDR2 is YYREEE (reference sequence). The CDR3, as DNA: TGTGCCAGCAGCTTGCTTTGGACAGGGGGAAGGGGGGAGCTGTTTTTT. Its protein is CASSLLWTGGRGELFF.

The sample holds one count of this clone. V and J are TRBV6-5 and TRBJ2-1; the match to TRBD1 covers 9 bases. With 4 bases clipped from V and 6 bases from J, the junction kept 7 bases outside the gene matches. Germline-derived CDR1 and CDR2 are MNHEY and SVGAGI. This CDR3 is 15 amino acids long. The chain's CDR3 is CASSFGDRVGNEQFF. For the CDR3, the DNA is TGTGCCAGCAGTTTTGGGGACAGGGTCGGCAATGAGCAGTTCTTC.

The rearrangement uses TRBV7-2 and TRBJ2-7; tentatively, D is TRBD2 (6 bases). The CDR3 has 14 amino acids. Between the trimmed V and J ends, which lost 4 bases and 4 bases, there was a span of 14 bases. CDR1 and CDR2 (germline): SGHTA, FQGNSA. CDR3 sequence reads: CASSSRLGGYEQYF. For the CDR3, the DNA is TGTGCCAGCAGCTCACGACTAGGCGGATACGAGCAGTACTTC.

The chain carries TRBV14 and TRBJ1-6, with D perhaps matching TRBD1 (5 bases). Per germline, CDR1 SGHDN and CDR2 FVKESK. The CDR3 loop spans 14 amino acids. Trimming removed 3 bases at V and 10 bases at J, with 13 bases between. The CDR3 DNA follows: TGTGCCAGCAGCCATTGGACCTGGGGGTCACCCCTCCACTTT. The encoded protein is CASSHWTWGSPLHF.

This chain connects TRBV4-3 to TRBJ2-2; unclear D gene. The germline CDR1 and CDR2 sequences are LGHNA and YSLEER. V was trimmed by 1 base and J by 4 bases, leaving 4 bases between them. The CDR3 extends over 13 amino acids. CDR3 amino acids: CASSQAGTGELFF. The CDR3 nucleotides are TGCGCCAGCAGCCAAGCAGGCACCGGGGAGCTGTTTTTT.

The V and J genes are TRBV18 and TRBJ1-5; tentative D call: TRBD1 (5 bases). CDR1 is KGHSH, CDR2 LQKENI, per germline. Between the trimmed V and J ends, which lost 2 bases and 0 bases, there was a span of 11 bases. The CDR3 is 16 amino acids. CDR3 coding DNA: TGTGCCAGCTCACCAGGGGCACAATATAGCAATCAGCCCCAGCATTTT. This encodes CASSPGAQYSNQPQHF.

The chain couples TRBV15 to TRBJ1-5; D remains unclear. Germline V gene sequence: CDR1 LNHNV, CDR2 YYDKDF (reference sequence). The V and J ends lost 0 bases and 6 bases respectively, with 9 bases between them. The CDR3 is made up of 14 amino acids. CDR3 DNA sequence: TGTGCCACCAGCAGAGACCCCCTCGGTCAGCCCCAGCATTTT. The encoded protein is CATSRDPLGQPQHF.

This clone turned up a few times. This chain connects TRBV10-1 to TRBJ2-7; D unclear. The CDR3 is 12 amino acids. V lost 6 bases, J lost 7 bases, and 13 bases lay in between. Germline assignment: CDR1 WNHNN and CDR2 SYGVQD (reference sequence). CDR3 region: CASRDDPGEQYF. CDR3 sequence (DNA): TGCGCCAGCAGGGATGACCCGGGTGAGCAGTACTTC.

CDR3 DNA sequence: TGTGCCAGCAGCCGTAAGAGAAGCACAGATACGCAGTATTTT. It yields the protein CASSRKRSTDTQYF. This chain joins TRBV5-5 and TRBJ2-3; no firm D call. V shed 4 bases and J shed 0 bases, with 9 bases lying between them. The CDR3 consists of 14 residues. In germline, CDR1 is SGHKS, CDR2 YYEKEE (reference sequence).

CDR3 sequence reads: CASSYRGQNGYTF. CDR3 nucleotides: TGTGCCAGCAGTTACAGGGGGCAGAATGGCTACACCTTC. The genes are TRBV27 and TRBJ1-2, with 9 nucleotides matching TRBD1. V lost 4 bases, J lost 6 bases, and 3 bases stayed unmatched. From germline, CDR1 is MNHEY and CDR2 SMNVEV (reference sequence). The CDR3 has 13 amino acids.

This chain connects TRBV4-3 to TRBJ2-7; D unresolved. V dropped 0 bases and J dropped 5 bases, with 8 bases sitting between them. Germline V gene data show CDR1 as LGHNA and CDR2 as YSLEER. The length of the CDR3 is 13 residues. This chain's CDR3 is CASSQDIGDEQYF. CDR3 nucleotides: TGCGCCAGCAGCCAAGATATTGGCGACGAGCAGTACTTC.

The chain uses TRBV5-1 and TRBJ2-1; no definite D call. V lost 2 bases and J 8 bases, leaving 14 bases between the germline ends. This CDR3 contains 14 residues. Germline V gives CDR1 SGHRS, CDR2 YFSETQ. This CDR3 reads CASSLWVGSDEQFF. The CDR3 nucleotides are TGCGCCAGCAGCTTATGGGTAGGGTCGGATGAGCAGTTCTTC.

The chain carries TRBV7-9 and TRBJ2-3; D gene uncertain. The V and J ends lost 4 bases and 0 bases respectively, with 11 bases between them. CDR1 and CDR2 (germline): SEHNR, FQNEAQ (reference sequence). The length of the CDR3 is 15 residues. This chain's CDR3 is CASSSQTSSTDTQYF. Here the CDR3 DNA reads TGTGCCAGCAGCTCGCAGACATCTAGCACAGATACGCAGTATTTT.